A selection of T cell receptor beta chains follows, all from one sample in a study of T cell repertoires in cytomegalovirus infection. TCRdb re-analysed the reads in MiXCR, keeping a single row per CDR3 protein. The sample lists 700,000 to 850,000 distinct CDR3 sequences, around a third seen once, with 12% in the top ten. Their target antigens are unknown. Sample: cultured CD8+ T cells from PBMCs, taken from culture after CMV antigen stimulation. These receptors originate from a human donor in good health (CMV status not recorded). Some clones in this sample may be carry-over from other donors' samples. Both conserved end residues are part of each CDR3. The D gene is left open where the match is weak. Clone size is stated in some rows and not others, as once, few, many or a class when expanded.

TRBJ1-3 | few | 15 | TRBV5-8 | - | CASSSLEGSGNTIYF | TGTGCCAGCAGCTCGCTTGAGGGCTCTGGAAACACCATATATTTT
TRBJ1-4 | - | 16 | TRBV7-6 | - | CASSPISEWVSEKLFF | TGTGCCAGCAGCCCAATCTCGGAGTGGGTTAGTGAAAAACTGTTTTTT
TRBJ1-1 | many | 16 | TRBV7-6 | - | CASSLETGGWRTEAFF | TGTGCCAGCAGCTTAGAGACCGGGGGGTGGAGAACTGAAGCTTTCTTT
TRBJ1-1 | - | 15 | TRBV15 | - | CATSREIQGWTEAFF | TGTGCCACCAGCAGAGAGATCCAGGGTTGGACTGAAGCTTTCTTT
TRBJ2-3 | - | 15 | TRBV19 | - | CASSIEDASTDTQYF | TGTGCCAGTAGTATTGAGGATGCTAGCACAGATACGCAGTATTTT
TRBJ1-1 | - | 18 | TRBV6-6 | - | CASSSLPRPSPIPTEAFF | TGTGCCAGCAGTTCTCTCCCAAGGCCTTCCCCAATCCCCACTGAAGCTTTCTTT
TRBJ2-3 | - | 13 | TRBV6-5 | - | CASSYSSADTQYF | TGTGCCAGCAGTTACTCTAGCGCAGATACGCAGTATTTT
TRBJ2-1 | few | 16 | TRBV6-2/TRBV6-3 | TRBD1 | CASSFSQGPYPNEQFF | TGTGCCAGCAGTTTCTCACAGGGGCCCTACCCAAATGAGCAGTTCTTC
TRBJ2-7 | - | 10 | TRBV2 | TRBD2 | CASSGLAEYF | TGTGCCAGCAGTGGGCTAGCGGAGTACTTC
TRBJ1-2 | - | 13 | TRBV20-1 | - | CSARDRPNYGYTF | TGCAGTGCTAGAGACAGACCAAACTATGGCTACACCTTC
TRBJ2-2 | - | 16 | TRBV28 | TRBD1 | CASSSRDRGRTGELFF | TGTGCCAGCAGTTCTCGGGACAGGGGGCGCACCGGGGAGCTGTTTTTT
TRBJ2-3 | few | 17 | TRBV11-1 | - | CASRLERVASIPDTQYF | TGTGCCAGCAGACTAGAGCGGGTGGCCTCAATACCAGATACGCAGTATTTT
TRBJ2-3 | few | 16 | TRBV7-9 | TRBD2 | CASSDHSGGGGDTQYF | TGTGCCAGCAGCGATCATAGCGGGGGCGGGGGAGATACGCAGTATTTT
TRBJ1-2 | many | 13 | TRBV29-1 | TRBD1 | CSVPNRGNYGYTF | TGCAGCGTTCCTAACAGGGGGAACTATGGCTACACCTTC
TRBJ2-5 | - | 14 | TRBV12-5 | - | CASGLVPGEETQYF | TGTGCTAGTGGTTTGGTACCCGGGGAAGAGACCCAGTACTTC
TRBJ1-6 | few | 13 | TRBV6-1 | - | CASNMDGTSPLHF | TGTGCCAGCAACATGGACGGGACCTCACCCCTCCACTTT
TRBJ1-2 | - | 14 | TRBV6-6 | - | CASSYRGVNYGYTF | TGTGCCAGCAGTTACCGAGGGGTTAACTATGGCTACACCTTC
TRBJ2-3 | few | 15 | TRBV12-3/TRBV12-4 | TRBD2 | CASSRGLVRWDTQYF | TGTGCCAGCAGTAGGGGACTAGTTCGGTGGGATACGCAGTATTTT
TRBJ2-5 | - | 17 | TRBV10-3 | - | CAISESFGVGPQETQYF | TGTGCCATCAGTGAGAGCTTTGGGGTCGGCCCTCAAGAGACCCAGTACTTC
TRBJ2-3 | - | 22 | TRBV28 | TRBD2 | CASSSRGLGGNSGASSTDTQYF | TGTGCCAGCAGTTCCCGAGGACTCGGAGGTAATAGCGGGGCCTCTAGCACAGATACGCAGTATTTT
TRBJ2-3 | few | 17 | TRBV7-8 | - | CASSILGPLGSTDTQYF | TGTGCCAGCAGCATACTTGGTCCACTAGGTAGCACAGATACGCAGTATTTT
TRBJ1-1 | - | 15 | TRBV6-1 | - | CASSEDLDMNTEAFF | TGTGCCAGCAGTGAAGACCTGGACATGAACACTGAAGCTTTCTTT
TRBJ1-1 | few | 14 | TRBV27 | - | CASKPGADGTEAFF | TGTGCCAGCAAACCAGGCGCTGATGGCACTGAAGCTTTCTTT
TRBJ1-2 | few | 12 | TRBV19 | - | CASIKGGYGYTF | TGTGCCAGTATCAAGGGTGGCTATGGCTACACCTTC